This record covers a single TCR beta chain. Its antigen is still unknown. This entry belongs to a study of cytomegalovirus exposure and HLA in healthy donors. Whole-study findings and limits: Donors were assumed by presence/absence analyses to have roughly uniform sequencing depth.

The study ran its PCR with 60 Vbeta and 13 Jbeta primers. The assay was immunoSEQ multiplex PCR, and TCRdb's table has in-frame clones only and misses some. The sample contains 170,000 or so clones, roughly 78% of which appear only once. The clonotype comes from a woman in her forties or fifties in good health and CMV-seropositive. Sample: PBMCs.

CDR3 sequence reads: CAWRPSGGLYNEQFF. As DNA, the CDR3 is TGTGCCTGGAGGCCCAGCGGGGGCCTCTACAATGAGCAGTTCTTC. V usage is TRBV30 and J usage is TRBJ2-1; 8 bases match TRBD2. CDR1 and CDR2 (germline): GTSNPN, SVGIG (reference sequence). CDR3 length equals 15 residues. Losses at the gene ends were 3 bases for V and 3 bases for J; bases not matched to a gene: 7.